The rows below give T cell receptor beta chains drawn from one sample of a study of identical twins. TCRdb independently ran MiXCR on the 5' RACE reads; one entry per CDR3 protein. The table lists 550,000 to 800,000 distinct CDR3 sequences, under 8.5% of them singletons. These data also formed part of another study, on yellow fever vaccine responses in identical twins.

Sequencing was done on a sample of PBMCs. The source is a woman aged 18-29 years in good health. Each CDR3 is given with its conserved first and last residue. D genes are given only for firm matches. Clone size is not always given. Where it is, it says once, few, many or a class for expanded clones.

clone_size,j_call,cdr3_length,d_call,v_call,cdr3_nt,cdr3_aa
many,TRBJ2-2,14,NA,TRBV20-1,TGCAGTGCTAGACAGGGGCAGAGGACCGGGGAGCTGTTTTTT,CSARQGQRTGELFF
NA,TRBJ1-3,15,NA,TRBV7-2,TGTGCCAGCAGCTTAGATGTATACTCTGGAAACACCATATATTTT,CASSLDVYSGNTIYF
few,TRBJ1-6,15,TRBD1,TRBV7-9,TGTGCCAGCAGCTCCTCAGACAGGGGCAGCTCACCCCTCCACTTT,CASSSSDRGSSPLHF
many,TRBJ2-5,12,NA,TRBV20-1,TGCAGTGCTGGGACCGTCGGGGAGACCCAGTACTTC,CSAGTVGETQYF
few,TRBJ1-3,14,NA,TRBV6-5,TGTGCCAGCAGTTACTCGCGTGTCGGAAACACCATATATTTT,CASSYSRVGNTIYF
NA,TRBJ2-2,14,TRBD1,TRBV20-1,TGCAGTGCTACCACAGGGGTTAACACCGGGGAGCTGTTTTTT,CSATTGVNTGELFF
few,TRBJ1-1,14,NA,TRBV6-1,TGTGCCAGCAGACCCCAGGGTCTGGCCACTGAAGCTTTCTTT,CASRPQGLATEAFF
many,TRBJ2-2,17,NA,TRBV3-1,TGTGCCAGCAGCTCAACCGCCGGGTTCTCGAACACCGGGGAGCTGTTTTTT,CASSSTAGFSNTGELFF
few,TRBJ2-2,17,NA,TRBV14,TGTGCCAGCAGCCAAATTAGCCTCAGGGGTTCGTCCGGGGAGCTGTTTTTT,CASSQISLRGSSGELFF
NA,TRBJ2-1,16,NA,TRBV3-1,TGTGCCAGCAGCCAAGATATCGGGGGAAACTACAATGAGCAGTTCTTC,CASSQDIGGNYNEQFF
many,TRBJ2-7,15,NA,TRBV7-9,TGTGCCAGCAGCTCAAGGAGAGACTACCGATACGAGCAGTACTTC,CASSSRRDYRYEQYF
NA,TRBJ2-3,16,TRBD1,TRBV19,TGTGCCTGTAGTAATCCGGGACAGGGGGAGCCAGATACGCAGTATTTT,CACSNPGQGEPDTQYF
few,TRBJ2-3,16,TRBD2,TRBV28,TGTGCCAGCAGGACTAGCGGGTTCCCACTCACAGATACGCAGTATTTT,CASRTSGFPLTDTQYF
few,TRBJ2-2,19,NA,TRBV12-3/TRBV12-4,TGTGCCAGCACCAATCGAGATTTATGGGGGCCGAAGAACACCGGGGAGCTGTTTTTT,CASTNRDLWGPKNTGELFF
NA,TRBJ1-5,15,NA,TRBV12-3/TRBV12-4,TGTGCCAGCAGCCCATACAGGGAAGGCACTCAGCCCCAGCATTTT,CASSPYREGTQPQHF
many,TRBJ2-2,13,NA,TRBV10-3,TGTGCCATCAGCGGGGAGAACACCGGGGAGCTGTTTTTT,CAISGENTGELFF
few,TRBJ2-7,13,NA,TRBV7-8,TGTGCCAGCAGCTCGATGAACTCCTACGAGCAGTACTTC,CASSSMNSYEQYF
NA,TRBJ1-1,14,NA,TRBV27,TGTGCCAGCAGCCCTCGCCAGGCGAACACTGAAGCTTTCTTT,CASSPRQANTEAFF
NA,TRBJ1-2,17,NA,TRBV18,TGTGCCAGCTCACCGACTCCAACGGGGACATGGAGTTATGGCTACACCTTC,CASSPTPTGTWSYGYTF
NA,TRBJ2-3,17,TRBD2,TRBV3-1,TGTGCCAGCAGCCAAGGTATGGGAGGGCCGAGTCAAGATACGCAGTATTTT,CASSQGMGGPSQDTQYF
many,TRBJ1-6,14,TRBD1,TRBV20-1,TGCAGTGCTAGTCCAGACAGGGGATTGTCACCCCTCCACTTT,CSASPDRGLSPLHF
few,TRBJ2-5,14,TRBD2,TRBV28,TGTGCCAGCAGCTCATGGACTAGACAAGAGACCCAGTACTTC,CASSSWTRQETQYF
NA,TRBJ2-1,14,TRBD2,TRBV5-1,TGCGCCAGCAGCTTAGCGGGATTCCACAATGAGCAGTTCTTC,CASSLAGFHNEQFF
few,TRBJ1-2,15,TRBD1,TRBV5-1,TGCGCCAGCAGCTTGGCCCCGGACAGGCCGAATGGCTACACCTTC,CASSLAPDRPNGYTF
NA,TRBJ2-1,16,TRBD2,TRBV5-1,TGCGCCAGCAGCCCTGGGGTAGCGGGACCTACGCATGAGCAGTTCTTC,CASSPGVAGPTHEQFF
NA,TRBJ1-2,13,NA,TRBV12-3/TRBV12-4,TGTGCCAGCAGTGCCGGGACACTCTATGGCTACACCTTC,CASSAGTLYGYTF
few,TRBJ2-5,18,TRBD2,TRBV7-6,TGTGCCAGCAGCTTAGCGGGGCTAGCGGGAGTACCGAGAGAGACCCAGTACTTC,CASSLAGLAGVPRETQYF
many,TRBJ1-6,16,TRBD1,TRBV5-1,TGCGCCAGCAGCTTGGGACAGGGTTTAAATAATTCACCCCTCCACTTT,CASSLGQGLNNSPLHF
few,TRBJ2-1,15,TRBD1,TRBV5-6,TGTGCCAGCGGAGACCCTGGACAGGGGGCATCTGAGCAGTTCTTC,CASGDPGQGASEQFF
few,TRBJ2-1,13,NA,TRBV29-1,TGCAGCGTTGAAGGTGGCAGGCGAGATGAGCAGTTCTTC,CSVEGGRRDEQFF
few,TRBJ2-7,13,TRBD1,TRBV20-1,TGCAGTGCTAGGGACAGGGGGCAATACGAGCAGTACTTC,CSARDRGQYEQYF
few,TRBJ2-7,15,NA,TRBV4-1,TGCGCCAGCAGCCAAGTACGTGGGTTAGGCTACGAGCAGTACTTC,CASSQVRGLGYEQYF
NA,TRBJ2-3,18,TRBD2,TRBV5-1,TGCGCCAGCAGCTGGACCCACCGAGCGGGGGGGCCTTCAGATACGCAGTATTTT,CASSWTHRAGGPSDTQYF
few,TRBJ1-5,17,TRBD1,TRBV6-1,TGTGCCAGCAGTGAAGGGTCGGGACAGACAAGTAATCAGCCCCAGCATTTT,CASSEGSGQTSNQPQHF
many,TRBJ2-5,15,TRBD2,TRBV4-1,TGCGCCAGCAGCCAAGAGGTCGGGGGGGCGGAGACCCAGTACTTC,CASSQEVGGAETQYF
NA,TRBJ1-5,14,NA,TRBV28,TGTGCCACCGCCCGGGATAATAGCAATCAGCCCCAGCATTTT,CATARDNSNQPQHF
NA,TRBJ2-7,15,TRBD2,TRBV7-9,TGTGCCAGCAGCTCTTCTAGCGGGAGGGTATACGAGCAGTACTTC,CASSSSSGRVYEQYF